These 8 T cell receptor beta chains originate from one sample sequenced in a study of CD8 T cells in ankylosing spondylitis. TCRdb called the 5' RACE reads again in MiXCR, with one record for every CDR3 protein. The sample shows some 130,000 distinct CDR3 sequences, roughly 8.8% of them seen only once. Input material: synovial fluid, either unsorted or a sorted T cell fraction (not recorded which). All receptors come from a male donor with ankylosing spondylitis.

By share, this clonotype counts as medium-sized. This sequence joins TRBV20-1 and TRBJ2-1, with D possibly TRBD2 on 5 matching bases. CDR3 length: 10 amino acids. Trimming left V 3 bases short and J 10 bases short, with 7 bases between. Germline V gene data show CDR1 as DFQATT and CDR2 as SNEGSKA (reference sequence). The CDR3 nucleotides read TGCAGTGCTAGTCGACTAGAGCAGTTCTTC. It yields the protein CSASRLEQFF.

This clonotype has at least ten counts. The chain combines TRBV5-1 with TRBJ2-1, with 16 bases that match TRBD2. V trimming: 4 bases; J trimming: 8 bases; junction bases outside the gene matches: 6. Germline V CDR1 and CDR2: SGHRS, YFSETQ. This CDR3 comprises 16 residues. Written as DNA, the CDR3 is TGCGCCAGCAGCGCGGGGACTAGCGGGAGGGTCGATGAGCAGTTCTTC. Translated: CASSAGTSGRVDEQFF.

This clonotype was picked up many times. CDR3 in amino acids: CATSTGLAGAYEQYF. DNA of the CDR3: TGTGCCACCAGCACAGGACTAGCGGGGGCCTACGAGCAGTACTTC. V gene TRBV15 combines with J gene TRBJ2-7; TRBD2 matches 13 bases. J was trimmed by 2 bases and V by 4 bases; bases with no gene match: 2. Germline assignment: CDR1 LNHNV and CDR2 YYDKDF (reference sequence). The length of the CDR3 is 15 residues.

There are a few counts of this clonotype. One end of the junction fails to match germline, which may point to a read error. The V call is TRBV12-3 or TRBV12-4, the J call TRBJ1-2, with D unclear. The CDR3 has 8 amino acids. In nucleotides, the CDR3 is TGTGCCAGCAGCCCCCGAAACTTC. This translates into CASSPRNF.

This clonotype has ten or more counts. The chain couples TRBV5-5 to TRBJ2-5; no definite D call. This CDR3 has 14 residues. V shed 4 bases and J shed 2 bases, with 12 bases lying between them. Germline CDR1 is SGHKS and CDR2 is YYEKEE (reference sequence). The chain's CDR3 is CASSPEYLQETQYF. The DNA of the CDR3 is TGTGCCAGCAGCCCCGAATACCTTCAAGAGACCCAGTACTTC.

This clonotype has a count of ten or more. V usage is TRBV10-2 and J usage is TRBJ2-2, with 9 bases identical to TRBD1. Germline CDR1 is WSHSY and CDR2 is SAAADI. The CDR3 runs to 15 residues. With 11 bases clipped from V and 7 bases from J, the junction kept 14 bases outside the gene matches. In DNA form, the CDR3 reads TGCGCCGGGGGGAGAGGGACAGGGAGCATCGGGGAGCTGTTTTTT. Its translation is CAGGRGTGSIGELFF.

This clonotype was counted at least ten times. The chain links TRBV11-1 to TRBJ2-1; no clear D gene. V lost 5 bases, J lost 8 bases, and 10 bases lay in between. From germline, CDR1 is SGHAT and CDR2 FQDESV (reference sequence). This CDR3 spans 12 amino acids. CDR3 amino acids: CASSTNWDEQFF. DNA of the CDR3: TGTGCCAGCAGCACCAATTGGGATGAGCAGTTCTTC.

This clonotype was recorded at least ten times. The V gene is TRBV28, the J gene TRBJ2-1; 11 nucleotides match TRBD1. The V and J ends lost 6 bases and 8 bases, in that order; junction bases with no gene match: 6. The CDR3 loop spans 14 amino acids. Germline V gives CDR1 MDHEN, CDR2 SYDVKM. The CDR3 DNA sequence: TGTGCCAGCAGCGCGGGACAGGGGGTAGATGAGCAGTTCTTC. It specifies CASSAGQGVDEQFF.